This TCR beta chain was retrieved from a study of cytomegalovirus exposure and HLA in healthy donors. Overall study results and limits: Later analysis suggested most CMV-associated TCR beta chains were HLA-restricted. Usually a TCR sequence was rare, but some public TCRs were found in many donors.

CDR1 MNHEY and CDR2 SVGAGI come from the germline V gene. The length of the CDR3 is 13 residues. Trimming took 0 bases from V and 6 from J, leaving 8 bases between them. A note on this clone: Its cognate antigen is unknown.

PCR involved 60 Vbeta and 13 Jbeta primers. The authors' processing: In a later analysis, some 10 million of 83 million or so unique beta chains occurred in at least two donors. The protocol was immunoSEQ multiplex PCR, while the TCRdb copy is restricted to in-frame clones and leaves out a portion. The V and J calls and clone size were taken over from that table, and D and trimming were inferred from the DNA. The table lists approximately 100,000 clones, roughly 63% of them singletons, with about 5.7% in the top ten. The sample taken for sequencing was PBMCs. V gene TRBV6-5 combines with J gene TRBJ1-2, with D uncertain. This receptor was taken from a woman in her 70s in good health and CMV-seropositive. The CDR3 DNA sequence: TGTGCCAGCAGTTACTCGGTAGAAAATGGCTACACCTTC. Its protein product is CASSYSVENGYTF.